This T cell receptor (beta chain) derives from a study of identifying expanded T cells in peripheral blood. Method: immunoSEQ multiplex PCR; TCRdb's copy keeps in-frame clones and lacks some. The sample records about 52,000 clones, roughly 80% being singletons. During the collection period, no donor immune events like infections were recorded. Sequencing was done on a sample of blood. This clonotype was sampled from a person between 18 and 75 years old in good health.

The CDR3 region is CASSYRVDGTEAFF. CDR3 nucleotides: TGTGCCAGCAGTTACAGGGTCGACGGCACTGAAGCTTTCTTT. This rearrangement joins TRBV2 to TRBJ1-1, with D possibly being TRBD1 (6 bases). The CDR3 loop spans 14 amino acids. Per the germline V gene, CDR1 is SNHLY and CDR2 is FYNNEI. V lost 5 bases, J lost 4 bases, and 14 bases lay in between.